This T cell receptor beta chain derives from a study of cytomegalovirus exposure and HLA in healthy donors. Overall study: Among the 350 to 500 donors who were genotyped, 81% fell in the genetic ancestry cluster that is associated with self-reported Caucasian donors.

The PCR contained 60 Vbeta and 13 Jbeta primers. Clones were sequenced by immunoSEQ multiplex PCR, and TCRdb holds only the in-frame ones, with some missing. This sample's clone table lists around 140,000 clones. Nominal health characterized the donors when sampled, though unrecorded immune exposures were likely. The ends lost 10 bases at V and 7 bases at J; junction bases unmatched: 16. Germline assignment: CDR1 SEHNR and CDR2 FQNEAQ (reference sequence). The CDR3 is 15 amino acids. This clonotype was sampled from a man between 18 and 29 years old in good health and CMV-seronegative. The sample taken for sequencing was PBMCs. The V call is TRBV7-9, the J call TRBJ2-1; TRBD1 aligns across 7 bases. CDR3 region: CATTSRGQRENEQFF. The CDR3 bases are TGTGCCACCACCTCTAGGGGACAGCGAGAAAATGAGCAGTTCTTC.